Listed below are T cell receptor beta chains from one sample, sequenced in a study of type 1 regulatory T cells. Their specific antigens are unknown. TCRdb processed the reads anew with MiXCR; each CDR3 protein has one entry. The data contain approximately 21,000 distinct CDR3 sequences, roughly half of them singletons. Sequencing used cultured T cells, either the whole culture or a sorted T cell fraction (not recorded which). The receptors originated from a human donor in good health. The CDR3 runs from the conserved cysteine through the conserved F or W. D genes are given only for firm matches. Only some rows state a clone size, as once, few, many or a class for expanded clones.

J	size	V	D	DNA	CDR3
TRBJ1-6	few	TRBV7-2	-	TGTGCCAGCAGCATACAGACACGAAGTACGGAACCCCTCCACTTT	CASSIQTRSTEPLHF
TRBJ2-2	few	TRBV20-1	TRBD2	TGCAGTGCTAGAGATTGGGGTAGCGGGACCGAGGGCACCGGGGAGCTGTTTTTT	CSARDWGSGTEGTGELFF
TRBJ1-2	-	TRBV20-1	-	TGCAGTGCTACCCGGGGCAGGGTTGGAGTTCGTAACTATGGCTACACCTTC	CSATRGRVGVRNYGYTF
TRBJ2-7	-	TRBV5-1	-	TGCGCCAGCAGCTTGTACACAGGTTTTTCCCCCGGGGAGCAGTACTTC	CASSLYTGFSPGEQYF
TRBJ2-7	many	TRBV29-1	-	TGCAGCGTTGAAGATCGGGGGAAAGGGGCAGGGGTAATCTACGAGCAGTACTTC	CSVEDRGKGAGVIYEQYF
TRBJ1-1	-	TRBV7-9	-	TGTGCCAGCAGCCCCGATGGCAGTATCGAGAACACTGAAGCTTTCTTT	CASSPDGSIENTEAFF
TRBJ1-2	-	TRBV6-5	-	TGTGCCAGCACCCCCTCGGGTGGGAGGAAGGGCTACACCTTC	CASTPSGGRKGYTF
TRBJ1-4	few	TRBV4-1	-	TGCGCCAGCAGCCAACCTACCTCAACTAATGAAAAACTGTTTTTT	CASSQPTSTNEKLFF
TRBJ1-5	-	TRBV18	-	TGTGCCAGCTCACCTACAGGGTGGATTAATCAGCCCCAGCATTTT	CASSPTGWINQPQHF
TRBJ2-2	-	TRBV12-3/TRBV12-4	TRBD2	TGTGCCAGCAGTTCTCGGCTAGCGGGGGGGATTAACACCGGGGAGCTGTTTTTT	CASSSRLAGGINTGELFF
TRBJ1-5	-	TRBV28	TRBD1	TGTGCCAGCAGTTTATGGGGACAGGGGATGGGCCCCCAGCATTTT	CASSLWGQGMGPQHF
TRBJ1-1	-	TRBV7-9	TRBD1	TGTGCCAGCAGCTTACGGACAGGGGAAGGGGAAGCTTTCTTT	CASSLRTGEGEAFF
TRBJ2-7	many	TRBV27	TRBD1	TGTGCCAGCAGTCTTAAAACTTTCGGACAGGGAAATAGATACGAGCAGTACTTC	CASSLKTFGQGNRYEQYF
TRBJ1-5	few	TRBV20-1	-	TGCAGTTTAACGTCAGGGCAAAGGAATCAGCCCCAGCATTTT	CSLTSGQRNQPQHF
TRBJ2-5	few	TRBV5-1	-	TGCGCCAGCAGCTTGCGAAGGTCAGGGGATGAGACCCAGTACTTC	CASSLRRSGDETQYF
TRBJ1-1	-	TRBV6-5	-	TGTGCCAGCAAACCCAGCTCGAACACTGAAGCTTTCTTT	CASKPSSNTEAFF
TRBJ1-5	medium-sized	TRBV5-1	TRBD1	TGCGCCAGCAGCTTGGAGACAGGGGCTAATCAGCCCCAGCATTTT	CASSLETGANQPQHF
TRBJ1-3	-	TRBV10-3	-	TGTGCCATCAGTGACTTGGGCCTCGGGGCGAGAAACACCATATATTTT	CAISDLGLGARNTIYF
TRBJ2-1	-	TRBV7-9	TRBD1	TGTGCCAGCAGCAACCGGGACAGGGTCTGGAATGAGCAGTTCTTC	CASSNRDRVWNEQFF
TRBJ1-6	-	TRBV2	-	TGTGCCAGCAGTGATGATAGAGGAAATTCACCCCTCCACTTT	CASSDDRGNSPLHF
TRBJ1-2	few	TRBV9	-	TGTGCCAGCAGCGTATCCACGGGCAGTGGCTACACCTTC	CASSVSTGSGYTF
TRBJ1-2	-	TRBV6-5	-	TGTGCCAGCAGACGCCGACAGTATGGCTACACCTTC	CASRRRQYGYTF
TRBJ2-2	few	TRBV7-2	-	TGTGCCAGCAGCTTACCCCTCGTAAGGGAGCTGTTTTTT	CASSLPLVRELFF
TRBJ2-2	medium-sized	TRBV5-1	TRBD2	TGCGCCAGCAGTCTCACCAGCGGGGTGAACACCGGGGAGCTGTTTTTT	CASSLTSGVNTGELFF
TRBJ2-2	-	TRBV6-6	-	TGTGCCAGCAGTTACTCAGGGACATCATTCACCGGGGAGCTGTTTTTT	CASSYSGTSFTGELFF
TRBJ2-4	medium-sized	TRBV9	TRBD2	TGTGCCAGCAGCGGGGGCTCGGGAGGAGCCAAAAACATTCAGTACTTC	CASSGGSGGAKNIQYF
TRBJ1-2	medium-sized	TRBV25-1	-	TGTGCCAGCAGTGATCGGGGGTATGGCTACACCTTC	CASSDRGYGYTF
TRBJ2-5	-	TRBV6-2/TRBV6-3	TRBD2	TGTGCCAGCAGACCTAGCGGGTACCAAGAGACCCAGTACTTC	CASRPSGYQETQYF
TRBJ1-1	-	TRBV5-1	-	TGCGCCAGCAGCTTGGGGCCCAACATGAACACTGAAGCTTTCTTT	CASSLGPNMNTEAFF
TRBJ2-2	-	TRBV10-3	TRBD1	TGTGCCATCAAGAGGGACAGGGACACCGGGGAGCTGTTTTTT	CAIKRDRDTGELFF
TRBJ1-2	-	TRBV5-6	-	TGTGCCAGCAGCTTGATGAGGATCTTGGACTACACCTTC	CASSLMRILDYTF
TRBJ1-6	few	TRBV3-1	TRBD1	TGTGCCAGCAGCCAGGCCCGGGACAGGGGTTTCTCCTATAATTCACCCCTCCACTTT	CASSQARDRGFSYNSPLHF
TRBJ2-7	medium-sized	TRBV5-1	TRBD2	TGCGCCAGCAGCTTCGGGGGGAGCTCCTACGAGCAGTACTTC	CASSFGGSSYEQYF
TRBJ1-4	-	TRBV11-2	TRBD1	TGTGCCAGCAGCTCCTACAGGGGGCCGAGAGAAAAACTGTTTTTT	CASSSYRGPREKLFF
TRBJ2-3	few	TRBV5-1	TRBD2	TGCGCCAGCAGCTTGGTTCCAGCGGGGGGACTCACAGATACGCAGTATTTT	CASSLVPAGGLTDTQYF
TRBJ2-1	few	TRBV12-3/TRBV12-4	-	TGTGCCAGCAGTCAGAGGGGGGGCTCCTACAATGAGCAGTTCTTC	CASSQRGGSYNEQFF
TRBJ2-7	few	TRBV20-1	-	TGCAGTGCTAACCCCCAGGGTAAGCAGTACTTC	CSANPQGKQYF
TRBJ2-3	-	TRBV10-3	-	TGTGCCATCAGTGCAGCCGGGACTTTAAGCACAGATACGCAGTATTTT	CAISAAGTLSTDTQYF
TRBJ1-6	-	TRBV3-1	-	TGTTCCAGCAGCCAAGGTACCAACAGGAATAATTCACCCCTCCACTTT	CSSSQGTNRNNSPLHF
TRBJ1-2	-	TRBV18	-	TGTGCCAGCTCCCCCGACAGTTCTAACTATGGCTACACCTTC	CASSPDSSNYGYTF
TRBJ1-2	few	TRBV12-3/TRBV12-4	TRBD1	TGTGCCAGCAGTTTATTTGGGAGACAGGGCTATGGCTACACCTTC	CASSLFGRQGYGYTF
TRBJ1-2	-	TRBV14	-	TGTGCCAGCAGCCACGGGTTCTATGGCTACACCTTC	CASSHGFYGYTF
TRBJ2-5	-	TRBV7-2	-	TGTGCCAGCAGCTTAGAAGTAGCCAGGGGCCGAATCCTCGGCCAGTACTTC	CASSLEVARGRILGQYF
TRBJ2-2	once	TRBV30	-	TGTGCCTGGAGTGTGGTAATAGCCAGCGGGGAGCTGTTTTTT	CAWSVVIASGELFF
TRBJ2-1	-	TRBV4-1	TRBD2	TGCGCCAGCAGACCCGCGAGCGGGGGGGCCGAAGGCTACAATGAGCAGTTCTTC	CASRPASGGAEGYNEQFF
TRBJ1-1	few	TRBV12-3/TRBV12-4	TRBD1	TGTGCCAGCACCGTTGGACAGGGAGTGTTTGGCACTGAAGCTTTCTTT	CASTVGQGVFGTEAFF
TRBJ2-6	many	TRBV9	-	TGTGCCAGCAGCTTCTGGGCCGGCTCTGGGGCCAACGTCCTGACTTTC	CASSFWAGSGANVLTF
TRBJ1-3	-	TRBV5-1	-	TGCGCCAGCAGCTTGTTCGGAGAGTTAAACACCATATATTTT	CASSLFGELNTIYF
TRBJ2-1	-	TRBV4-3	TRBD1	TGCGCCAGCAGCCACCGGGACAGGGGTGATGAGCAGTTCTTC	CASSHRDRGDEQFF
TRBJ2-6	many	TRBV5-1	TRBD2	TGCGCCAGCAGCTTGAGCGGGGGGTCTGGGGCCAACGTCCTGACTTTC	CASSLSGGSGANVLTF
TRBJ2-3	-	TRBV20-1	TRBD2	TGCAGTGCTAGGGGACTAGCGGGGGAAACAGATACGCAGTATTTT	CSARGLAGETDTQYF